This TCR beta chain was documented in a study of T cells in Graves' hyperthyroidism and ophthalmopathy (dated by TCRdb to the late 2010s). For context, the study as a whole: Peripheral blood samples were taken at initial diagnosis, before any treatment was given. The paper describes TCR Vbeta CDR3 sequencing of about 140 peripheral blood samples, made up of 43 ophthalmopathy patients, around 78 hyperthyroidism patients and about 17 progressor patients. To identify distinguishing TCR V-J signatures, a discovery cohort of 95 to 100 patients was used, comprising 43 with Graves' ophthalmopathy and some 57 with stable Graves' hyperthyroidism. After sampling, hyperthyroidism patients received methimazole starting at 30 mg daily, and ophthalmopathy patients received high-dose intravenous methylprednisolone. Prospective prediction of ophthalmopathy was tested in an independent validation cohort consisting of 18 hyperthyroidism patients and about 17 patients who later progressed to ophthalmopathy. The 100 or so discovery patients were randomly split 7:3 into training and test sets. Thyroid tissue and blood T-cell repertoires from six Graves' hyperthyroidism patients were also compared in the study. Overall study results and their limits: Ophthalmopathy was separated from stable hyperthyroidism by a 13 V-J signature model, with roughly 88% sensitivity and about 81% specificity obtained in cross-validation and 80%/75% obtained in testing. Sample size was not statistically predetermined, and investigators were not blinded to group allocation. During validation, the model predicted progression to ophthalmopathy a median of around 6 months ahead of onset, with around 65% sensitivity and 72.22% specificity. Most expanded thyroid clonotypes (frequency above 0.001) were also detected in blood, a finding suggesting that blood repertoires may reflect thyroid immune responses.

V lost 3 bases and J lost 4 bases, and the count of bases not matched to a germline gene is 4. Taken from cysteine to phenylalanine, the CDR3 has 14 residues. The kept DNA is CDR3 alone, 42 bases in frame from the first base. This clonotype was detected ten times or more. Its antigen is currently not known. Base quality data are lacking; no much larger clone is found one base away. Graves' hyperthyroidism was defined as stable when no progression to ophthalmopathy occurred over 18 months of follow-up. The hyperthyroidism patients were between 18 and 65 years old and newly diagnosed, with a disease duration of less than 2 months. Any patient with an uncontrolled infection, another autoimmune disease, pregnancy or lactation was excluded. Clinical symptoms, serum thyroxine and TRAb, thyroid ultrasound, and orbital computed tomography formed the basis for the diagnoses. PBMCs were isolated from about 9.1 ml of fresh peripheral blood by Ficoll-Paque density gradient centrifugation. Trizol reagent was used to extract total RNA, and RNA quality was then checked on an Agilent 2100 Bioanalyzer.

The TCR beta CDR3 regions were amplified from RNA transcripts. The first round of RT-PCR for the TCR CDR3 was performed with the HTBI primer set and the Qiagen OneStep RT-PCR kit. Libraries were constructed in a second round of multiplex PCR, after which size selection and purification were carried out. Libraries were sequenced paired-end with 100 bp reads on an Illumina HiSeq2000. Regarding the original processing steps: SOAPnuke was used to process the raw data, with reads discarded if the reads contained adapters or uncalled bases, had a mean Phred below 15, or lacked an exact constant-primer or identifier match. COPE v1.2.5 was used to merge the high-quality paired reads, and each unique nucleotide sequence was defined as a clonotype. MiTCR v1.1 was used to align clonotypes to the IMGT TRBV, TRBD and TRBJ reference segments. The analysis was restricted to V-J combinations with a frequency above 0.0001, which together covered 99% to 99.2% of the repertoires. The TCS score was defined as the ratio of F50 (clonal expansion) to E x V (chaos), calculated using BLOSUM62-based TCRdist between CDR3 peptides within each V-J. Welch's t-statistics and random forest reduced roughly 530 V-J features to 10 to 15, which were used in a naive Bayes classifier (R e1071). The public reads were run again by TCRdb, first through fastp at Q25 and then through MiXCR, and only productive beta chains were kept. Rows are combined by CDR3 protein, so each entry shows the most common genes and DNA. TCRdb, not the authors, supplied the V and J calls. Recorded for this sample are a few hundred thousand distinct CDR3 sequences; approximately 15% of them occurred a single time. The ten largest clones take up about 5% of the sample.

The receptor's source is a woman between 18 and 29 years old with Graves' hyperthyroidism. In this chain, TRBV12-3 or TRBV12-4 is recombined with TRBJ1-1; TRBD1 lines up with 8 middle nucleotides. The sequenced sample consisted of blood. The CDR3 protein: CASSFTGGSTEAFF. DNA sequence: TGTGCCAGCAGTTTTACAGGGGGTAGCACTGAAGCTTTCTTT.